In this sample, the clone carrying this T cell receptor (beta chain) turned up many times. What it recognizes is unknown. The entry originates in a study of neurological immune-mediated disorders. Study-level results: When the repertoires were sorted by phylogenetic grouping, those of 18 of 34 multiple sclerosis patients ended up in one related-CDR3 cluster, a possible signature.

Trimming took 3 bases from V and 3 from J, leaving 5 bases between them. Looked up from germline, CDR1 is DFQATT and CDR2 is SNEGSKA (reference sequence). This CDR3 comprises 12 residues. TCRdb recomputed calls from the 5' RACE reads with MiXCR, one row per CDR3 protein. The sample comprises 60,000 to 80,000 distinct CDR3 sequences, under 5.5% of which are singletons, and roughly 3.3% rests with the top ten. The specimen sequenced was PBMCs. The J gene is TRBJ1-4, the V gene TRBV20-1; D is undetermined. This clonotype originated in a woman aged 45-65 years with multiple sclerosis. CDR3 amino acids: CSASGSNEKLFF. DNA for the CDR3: TGCAGTGCTAGCGGGTCTAATGAAAAACTGTTTTTT.